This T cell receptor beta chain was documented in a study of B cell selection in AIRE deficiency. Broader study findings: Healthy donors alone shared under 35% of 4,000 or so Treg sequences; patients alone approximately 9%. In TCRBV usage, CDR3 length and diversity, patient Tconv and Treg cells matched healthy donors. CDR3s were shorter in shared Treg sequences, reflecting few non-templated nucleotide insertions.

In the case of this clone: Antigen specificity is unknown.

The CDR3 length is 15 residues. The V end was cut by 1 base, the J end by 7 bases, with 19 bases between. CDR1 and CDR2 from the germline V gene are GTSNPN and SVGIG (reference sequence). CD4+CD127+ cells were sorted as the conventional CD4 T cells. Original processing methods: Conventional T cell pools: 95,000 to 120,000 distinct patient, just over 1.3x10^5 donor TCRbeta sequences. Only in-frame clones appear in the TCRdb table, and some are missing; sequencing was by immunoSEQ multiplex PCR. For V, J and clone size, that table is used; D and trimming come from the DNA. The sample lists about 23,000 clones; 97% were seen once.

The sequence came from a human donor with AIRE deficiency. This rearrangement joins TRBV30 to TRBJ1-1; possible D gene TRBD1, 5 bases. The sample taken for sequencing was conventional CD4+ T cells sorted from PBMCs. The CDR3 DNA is TGTGCCTGGAGTGCCTTACCTTACAGGAAAAGTGAAGCTTTCTTT. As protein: CAWSALPYRKSEAFF. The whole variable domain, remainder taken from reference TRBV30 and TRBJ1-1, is SQTIHQWPATLVQPVGSPLSLECTVEGTSNPNLYWYRQAAGRGLQLLFYSVGIGQISSEVPQNLSASRPQDRQFILSSKKLLLSDSGFYLCAWSALPYRKSEAFFGQGTRLTVV.